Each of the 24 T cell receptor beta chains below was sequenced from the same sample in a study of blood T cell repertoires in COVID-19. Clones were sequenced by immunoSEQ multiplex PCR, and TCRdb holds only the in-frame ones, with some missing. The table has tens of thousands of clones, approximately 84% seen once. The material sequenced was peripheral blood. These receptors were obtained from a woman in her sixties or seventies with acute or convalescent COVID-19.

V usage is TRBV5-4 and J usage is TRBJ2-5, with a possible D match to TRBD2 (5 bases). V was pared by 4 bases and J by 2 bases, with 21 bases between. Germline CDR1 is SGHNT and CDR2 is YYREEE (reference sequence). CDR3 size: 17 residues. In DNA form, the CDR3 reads TGTGCCAGCAGCCCCGACCAGGACTCCTTTTGGCAAGAGACCCAGTACTTC. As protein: CASSPDQDSFWQETQYF.

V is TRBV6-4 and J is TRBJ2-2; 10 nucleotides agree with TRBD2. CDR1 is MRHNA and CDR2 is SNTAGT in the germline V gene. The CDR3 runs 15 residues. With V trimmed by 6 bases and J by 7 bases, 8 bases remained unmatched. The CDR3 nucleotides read TGTGCCAGCAGCAGACTAGCGGGTCGGATCGGGGAGCTGTTTTTT. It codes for CASSRLAGRIGELFF.

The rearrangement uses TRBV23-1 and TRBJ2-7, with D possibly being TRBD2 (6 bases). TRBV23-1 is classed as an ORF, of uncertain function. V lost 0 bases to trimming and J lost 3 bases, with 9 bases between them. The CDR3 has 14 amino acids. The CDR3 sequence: CASSQSTTSYEQYF. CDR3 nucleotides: TGCGCCAGCAGTCAATCGACGACTAGCTACGAGCAGTACTTC.

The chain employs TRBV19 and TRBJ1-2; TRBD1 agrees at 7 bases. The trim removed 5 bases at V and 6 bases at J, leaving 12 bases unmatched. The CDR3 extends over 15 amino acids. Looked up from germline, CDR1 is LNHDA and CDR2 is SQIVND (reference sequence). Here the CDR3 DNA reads TGTGCCAGTAGTGATTCCCAACAGGGGCGAAATGGCTACACCTTC. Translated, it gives CASSDSQQGRNGYTF.

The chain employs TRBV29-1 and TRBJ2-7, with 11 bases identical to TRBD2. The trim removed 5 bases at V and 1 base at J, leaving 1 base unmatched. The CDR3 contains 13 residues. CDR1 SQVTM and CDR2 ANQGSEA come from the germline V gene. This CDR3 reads CSVRLAGSYEQYF. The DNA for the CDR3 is TGCAGCGTTCGACTAGCGGGATCCTACGAGCAGTACTTC.

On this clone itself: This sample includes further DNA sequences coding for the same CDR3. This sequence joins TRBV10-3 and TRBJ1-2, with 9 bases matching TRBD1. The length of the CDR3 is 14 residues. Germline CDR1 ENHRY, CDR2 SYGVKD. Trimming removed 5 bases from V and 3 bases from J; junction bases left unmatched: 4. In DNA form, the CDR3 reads TGTGCCATCAGTTTGGGACAGGGAGACTATGGCTACACCTTC. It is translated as CAISLGQGDYGYTF.

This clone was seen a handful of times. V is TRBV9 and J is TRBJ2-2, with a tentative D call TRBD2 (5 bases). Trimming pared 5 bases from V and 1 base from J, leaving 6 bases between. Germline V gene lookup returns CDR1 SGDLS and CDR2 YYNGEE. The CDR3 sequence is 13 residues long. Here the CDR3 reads CASRDLNTGELFF. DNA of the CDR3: TGTGCCAGCAGGGACTTGAACACCGGGGAGCTGTTTTTT.

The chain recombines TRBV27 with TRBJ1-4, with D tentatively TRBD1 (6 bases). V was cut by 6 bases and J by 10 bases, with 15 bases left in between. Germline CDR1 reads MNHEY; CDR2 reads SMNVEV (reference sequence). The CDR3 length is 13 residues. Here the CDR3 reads CASRPGGQGKLFF. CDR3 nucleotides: TGTGCCAGCAGACCGGGGGGCCAGGGAAAACTGTTTTTT.

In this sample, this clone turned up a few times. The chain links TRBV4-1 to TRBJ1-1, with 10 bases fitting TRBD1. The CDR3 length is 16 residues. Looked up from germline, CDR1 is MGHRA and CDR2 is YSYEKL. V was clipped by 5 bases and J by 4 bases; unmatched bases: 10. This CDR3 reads CASSTRGQGLGTEAFF. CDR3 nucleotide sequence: TGCGCCAGCAGCACCCGGGGACAGGGGCTTGGCACTGAAGCTTTCTTT.

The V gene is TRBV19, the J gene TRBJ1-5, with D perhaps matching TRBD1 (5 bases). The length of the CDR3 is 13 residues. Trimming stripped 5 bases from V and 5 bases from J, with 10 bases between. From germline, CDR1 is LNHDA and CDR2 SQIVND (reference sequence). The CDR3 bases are TGTGCCAGTAGTCCCAGGGTGGATCAGCCCCAGCATTTT. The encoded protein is CASSPRVDQPQHF.

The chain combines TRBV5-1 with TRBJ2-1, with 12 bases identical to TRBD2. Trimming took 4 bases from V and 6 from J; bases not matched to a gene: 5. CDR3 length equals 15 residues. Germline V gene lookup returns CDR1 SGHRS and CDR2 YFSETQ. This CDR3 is CASSLLAGGLNEQFF. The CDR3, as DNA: TGCGCCAGCAGCCTTCTAGCGGGGGGGCTCAATGAGCAGTTCTTC.

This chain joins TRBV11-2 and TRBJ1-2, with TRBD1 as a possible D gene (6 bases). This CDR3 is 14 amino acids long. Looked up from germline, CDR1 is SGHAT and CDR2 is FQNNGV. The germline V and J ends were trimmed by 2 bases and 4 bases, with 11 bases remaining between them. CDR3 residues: CASSLSGAGYGYTF. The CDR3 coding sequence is TGTGCCAGCAGCTTATCAGGGGCTGGCTATGGCTACACCTTC. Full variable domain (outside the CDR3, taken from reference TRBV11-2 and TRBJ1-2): EAGVAQSPRYKIIEKRQSVAFWCNPISGHATLYWYQQILGQGPKLLIQFQNNGVVDDSQLPKDRFSAERLKGVDSTLKIQPAKLEDSAVYLCASSLSGAGYGYTFGSGTRLTVV.

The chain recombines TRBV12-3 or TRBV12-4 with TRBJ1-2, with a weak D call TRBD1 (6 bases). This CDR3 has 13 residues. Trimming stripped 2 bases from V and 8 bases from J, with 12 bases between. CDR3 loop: CASSLLQGSGYTF. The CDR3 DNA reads TGTGCCAGCAGTTTACTGCAGGGGAGCGGCTACACCTTC.

The CDR3 loop reads CASSQEGQVPGELFF. The DNA for the CDR3 is TGCGCCAGCAGCCAAGAAGGACAGGTCCCCGGGGAGCTGTTTTTT. The chain has TRBV4-1 and TRBJ2-2; 7 bases line up with TRBD1. The CDR3 sequence is 15 residues long. Germline CDR1 is MGHRA and CDR2 is YSYEKL. V lost 0 bases to trimming and J lost 6 bases; unmatched junction nucleotides: 4.

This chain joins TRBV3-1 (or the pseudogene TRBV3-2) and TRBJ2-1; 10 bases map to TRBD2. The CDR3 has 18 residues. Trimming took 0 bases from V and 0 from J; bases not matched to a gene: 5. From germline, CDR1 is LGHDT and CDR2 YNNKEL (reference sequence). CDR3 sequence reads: CASSQDVAGGSSYNEQFF. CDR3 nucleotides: TGTGCCAGCAGCCAAGACGTAGCGGGGGGCAGCTCCTACAATGAGCAGTTCTTC.

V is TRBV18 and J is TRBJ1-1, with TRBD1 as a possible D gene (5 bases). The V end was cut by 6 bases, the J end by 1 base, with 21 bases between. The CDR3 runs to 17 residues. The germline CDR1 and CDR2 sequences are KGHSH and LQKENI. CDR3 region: CASSPQGWALGNTEAFF. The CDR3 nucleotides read TGTGCCAGCTCCCCCCAGGGTTGGGCGTTGGGGAACACTGAAGCTTTCTTT.

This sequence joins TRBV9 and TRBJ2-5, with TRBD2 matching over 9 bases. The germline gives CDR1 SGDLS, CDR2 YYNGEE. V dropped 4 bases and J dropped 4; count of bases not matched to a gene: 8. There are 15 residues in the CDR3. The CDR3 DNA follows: TGTGCCAGCAGCTCACAAGCGGGGGGTTCAGAGACCCAGTACTTC. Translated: CASSSQAGGSETQYF.

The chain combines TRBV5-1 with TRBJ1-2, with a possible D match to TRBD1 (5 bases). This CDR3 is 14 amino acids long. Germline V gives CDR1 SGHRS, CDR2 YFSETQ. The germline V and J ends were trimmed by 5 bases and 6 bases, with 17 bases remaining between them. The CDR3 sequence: CASSFDSTLDGYTF. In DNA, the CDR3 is TGCGCCAGCAGTTTTGACAGCACGTTGGATGGCTACACCTTC.

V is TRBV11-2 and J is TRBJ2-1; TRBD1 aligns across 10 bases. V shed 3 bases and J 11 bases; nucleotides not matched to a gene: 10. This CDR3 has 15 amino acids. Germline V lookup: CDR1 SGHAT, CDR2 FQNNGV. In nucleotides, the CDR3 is TGTGCCAGCAGCTTCCCGGGACAGGGGACAATGAAGCAGTTCTTC. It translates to CASSFPGQGTMKQFF. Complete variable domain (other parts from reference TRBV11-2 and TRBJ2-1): EAGVAQSPRYKIIEKRQSVAFWCNPISGHATLYWYQQILGQGPKLLIQFQNNGVVDDSQLPKDRFSAERLKGVDSTLKIQPAKLEDSAVYLCASSFPGQGTMKQFFGPGTRLTVL.

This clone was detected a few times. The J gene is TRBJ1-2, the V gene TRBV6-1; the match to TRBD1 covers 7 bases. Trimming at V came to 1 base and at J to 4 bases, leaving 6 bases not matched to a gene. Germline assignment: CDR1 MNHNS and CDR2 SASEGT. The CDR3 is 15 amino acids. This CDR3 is CASSEVTGVSYGYTF. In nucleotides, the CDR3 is TGTGCCAGCAGTGAAGTCACAGGGGTGAGCTATGGCTACACCTTC.

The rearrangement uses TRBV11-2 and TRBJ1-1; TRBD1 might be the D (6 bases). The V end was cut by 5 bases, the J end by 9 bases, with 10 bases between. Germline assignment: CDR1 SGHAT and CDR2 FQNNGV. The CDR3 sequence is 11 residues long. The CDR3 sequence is CASSVTGKAFF. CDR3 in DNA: TGTGCCAGCAGCGTGACAGGTAAAGCTTTCTTT. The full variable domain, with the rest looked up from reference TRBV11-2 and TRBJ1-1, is EAGVAQSPRYKIIEKRQSVAFWCNPISGHATLYWYQQILGQGPKLLIQFQNNGVVDDSQLPKDRFSAERLKGVDSTLKIQPAKLEDSAVYLCASSVTGKAFFGQGTRLTVV.

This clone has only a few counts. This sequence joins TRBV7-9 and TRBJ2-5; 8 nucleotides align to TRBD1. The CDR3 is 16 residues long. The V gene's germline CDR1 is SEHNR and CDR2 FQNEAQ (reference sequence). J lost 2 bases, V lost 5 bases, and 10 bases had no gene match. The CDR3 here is CASSPLFRDRQETQYF. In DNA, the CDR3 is TGTGCCAGCAGCCCCTTATTCCGGGACAGGCAAGAGACCCAGTACTTC.

The CDR3 DNA reads TGTGCCAGCAGCCCAGGACTCGGGGACTATGGCTACACCTTC. Protein sequence: CASSPGLGDYGYTF. This chain joins TRBV3-1 (or the pseudogene TRBV3-2) and TRBJ1-2; D not certain. The CDR3 is 14 residues long. CDR1 is LGHDT and CDR2 is YNNKEL in the germline V gene (reference sequence). Trimming shortened V by 4 bases and J by 3 bases, and 12 bases separated the two germline ends.

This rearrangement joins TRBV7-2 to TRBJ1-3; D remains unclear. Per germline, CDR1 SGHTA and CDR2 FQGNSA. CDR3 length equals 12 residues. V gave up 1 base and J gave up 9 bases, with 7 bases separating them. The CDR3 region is CASSLDRSTIYF. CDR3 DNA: TGTGCCAGCAGCTTAGACCGGAGCACCATATATTTT. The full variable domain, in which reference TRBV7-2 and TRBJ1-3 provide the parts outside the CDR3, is GAGVSQSPSNKVTEKGKDVELRCDPISGHTALYWYRQSLGQGLEFLIYFQGNSAPDKSGLPSDRFSAERTGGSVSTLTIQRTQQEDSAVYLCASSLDRSTIYFGEGSWLTVV.